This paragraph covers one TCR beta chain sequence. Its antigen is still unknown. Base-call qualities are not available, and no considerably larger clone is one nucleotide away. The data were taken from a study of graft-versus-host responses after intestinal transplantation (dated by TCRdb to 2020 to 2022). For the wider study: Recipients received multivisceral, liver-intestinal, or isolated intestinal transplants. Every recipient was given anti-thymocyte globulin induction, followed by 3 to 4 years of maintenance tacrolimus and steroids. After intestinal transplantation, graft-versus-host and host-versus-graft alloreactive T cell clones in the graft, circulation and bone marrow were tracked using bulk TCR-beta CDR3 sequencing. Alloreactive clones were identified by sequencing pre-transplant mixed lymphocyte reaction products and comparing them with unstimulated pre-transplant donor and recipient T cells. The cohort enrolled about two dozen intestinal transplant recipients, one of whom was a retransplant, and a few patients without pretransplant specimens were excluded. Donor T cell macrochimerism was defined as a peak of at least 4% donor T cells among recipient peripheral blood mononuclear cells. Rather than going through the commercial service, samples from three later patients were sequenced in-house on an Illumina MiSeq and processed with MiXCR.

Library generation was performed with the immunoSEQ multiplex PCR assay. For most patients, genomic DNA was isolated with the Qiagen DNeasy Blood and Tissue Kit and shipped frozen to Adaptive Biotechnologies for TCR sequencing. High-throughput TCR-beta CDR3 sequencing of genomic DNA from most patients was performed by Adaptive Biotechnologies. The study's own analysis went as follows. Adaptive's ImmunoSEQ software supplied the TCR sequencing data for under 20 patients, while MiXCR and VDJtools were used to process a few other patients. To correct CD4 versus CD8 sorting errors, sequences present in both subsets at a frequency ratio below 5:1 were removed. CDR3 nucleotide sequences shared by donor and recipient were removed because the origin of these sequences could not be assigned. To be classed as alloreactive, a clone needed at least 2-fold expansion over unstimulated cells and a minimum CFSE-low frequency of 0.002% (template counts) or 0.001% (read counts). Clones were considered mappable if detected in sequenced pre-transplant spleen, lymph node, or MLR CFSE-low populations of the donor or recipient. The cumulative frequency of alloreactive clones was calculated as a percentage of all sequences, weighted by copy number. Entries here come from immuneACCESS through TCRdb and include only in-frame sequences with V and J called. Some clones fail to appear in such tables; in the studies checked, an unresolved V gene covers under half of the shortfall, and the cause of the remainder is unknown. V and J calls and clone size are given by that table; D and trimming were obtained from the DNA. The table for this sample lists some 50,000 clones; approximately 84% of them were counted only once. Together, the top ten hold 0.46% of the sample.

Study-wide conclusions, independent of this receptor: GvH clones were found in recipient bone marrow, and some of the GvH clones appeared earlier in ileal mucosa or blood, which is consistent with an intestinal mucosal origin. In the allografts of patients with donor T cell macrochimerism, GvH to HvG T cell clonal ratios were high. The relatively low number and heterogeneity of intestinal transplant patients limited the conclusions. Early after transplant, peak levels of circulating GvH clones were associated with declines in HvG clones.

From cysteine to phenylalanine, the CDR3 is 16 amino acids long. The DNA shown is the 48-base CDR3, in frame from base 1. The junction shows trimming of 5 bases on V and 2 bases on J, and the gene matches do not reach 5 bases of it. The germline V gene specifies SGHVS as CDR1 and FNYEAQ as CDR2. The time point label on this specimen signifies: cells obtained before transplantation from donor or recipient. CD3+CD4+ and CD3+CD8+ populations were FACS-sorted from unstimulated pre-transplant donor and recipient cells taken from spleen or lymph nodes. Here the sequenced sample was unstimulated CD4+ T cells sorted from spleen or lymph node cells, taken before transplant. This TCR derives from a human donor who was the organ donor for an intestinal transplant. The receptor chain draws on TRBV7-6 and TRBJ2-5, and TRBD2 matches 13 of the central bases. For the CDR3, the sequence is CASSQGLAGQQETQYF. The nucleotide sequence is TGTGCCAGCAGCCAGGGACTAGCGGGGCAGCAAGAGACCCAGTACTTC.